These T cell receptor beta chains were read from a single sample in a study of Ad26.COV2.S vaccination and SARS-CoV-2 variants. The protocol was immunoSEQ multiplex PCR, while the TCRdb copy is restricted to in-frame clones and leaves out a portion. The sample has around 450,000 clones, 89% seen once. Sample: peripheral blood, taken in a trial of Ad26.COV2.S vaccine versus placebo. Every receptor here comes from a person aged 18-60 years who received the Ad26.COV2.S COVID-19 vaccine or a placebo. CDR3s include the opening cysteine and the closing phenylalanine or tryptophan. D genes are given only for firm matches. Size tells how often a clone was seen (once, few, many) or the class of an expanded clone, and some rows leave it out.

D gene,J gene,clone size,V gene,CDR3 protein,CDR3 DNA
NA,TRBJ1-5,once,TRBV6-2/TRBV6-3,CASSSTRGIKPQHF,TGTGCCAGCAGTTCCACGCGGGGCATCAAGCCCCAGCATTTT
NA,TRBJ1-2,NA,TRBV7-9,CASSPDTYYGYTF,TGTGCCAGCAGCCCCGACACCTACTATGGCTACACCTTC
NA,TRBJ1-1,NA,TRBV13,CASSLGSGAFF,TGTGCCAGCAGCTTAGGGTCGGGAGCTTTCTTT
TRBD1,TRBJ2-3,NA,TRBV5-4,CASSRSDRGTTDTQYF,TGTGCCAGCAGCCGAAGTGACAGGGGCACCACAGATACGCAGTATTTT
NA,TRBJ1-6,few,TRBV18,CASSPNRDLANSPLHF,TGTGCCAGCTCACCCAACAGGGACCTGGCTAATTCACCCCTCCACTTT
NA,TRBJ1-1,NA,TRBV28,CASSLFRMNTEAFF,TGTGCCAGCAGTTTATTTCGTATGAACACTGAAGCTTTCTTT
TRBD1,TRBJ1-3,NA,TRBV5-1,CASSLQGAGNTIYF,TGCGCCAGCAGCCTGCAGGGGGCTGGAAACACCATATATTTT
NA,TRBJ1-1,once,TRBV6-8,CASHLEVFYTEAFF,TGTGCCAGCCACTTGGAGGTATTTTACACTGAAGCTTTCTTT
NA,TRBJ2-5,NA,TRBV7-9,CASSSSGEETQYF,TGTGCCAGCTCCAGTAGCGGCGAGGAGACCCAGTACTTC
NA,TRBJ1-1,NA,TRBV27,CASSLSWGAGDTEAFF,TGTGCCAGCAGTTTATCGTGGGGGGCAGGTGACACTGAAGCTTTCTTT
TRBD1,TRBJ1-2,NA,TRBV6-5,CASSHERTGLYGYTF,TGTGCCAGCAGTCATGAACGGACAGGCCTATATGGCTACACCTTC
NA,TRBJ2-3,NA,TRBV19,CASSIDRVRGSTDTQYF,TGTGCCAGTAGTATAGATCGAGTCCGGGGTAGCACAGATACGCAGTATTTT
NA,TRBJ2-5,NA,TRBV30,CAWSVMSFQETQYF,TGTGCCTGGAGTGTAATGTCCTTTCAAGAGACCCAGTACTTC
TRBD1,TRBJ2-1,NA,TRBV4-3,CASSQNRQGEYNEQFF,TGCGCCAGCAGCCAAAATCGACAGGGAGAGTACAATGAGCAGTTCTTC
NA,TRBJ1-3,NA,TRBV7-9,CASSLVGNREKNTIYF,TGTGCCAGCAGCTTAGTGGGAAACAGGGAGAAAAACACCATATATTTT
NA,TRBJ1-1,once,TRBV5-4,CASSRGLGAGMNTEAFF,TGTGCCAGCAGCCGCGGTTTGGGGGCTGGAATGAACACTGAAGCTTTCTTT
NA,TRBJ2-4,NA,TRBV4-2,CASSQVTGEKNIQYF,TGTGCCAGCAGCCAAGTTACGGGAGAAAAAAACATTCAGTACTTC
TRBD1,TRBJ1-1,NA,TRBV6-6,CASSYSAGGGAFF,TGTGCCAGCAGTTACAGCGCAGGGGGGGGAGCTTTCTTT
TRBD1,TRBJ1-6,NA,TRBV18,CASSLSNPTGGISPLHF,TGTGCCAGCTCACTTTCAAACCCGACAGGGGGCATTTCACCCCTCCACTTT
NA,TRBJ2-1,NA,TRBV4-1,CASSQAPTSYNEQFF,TGCGCCAGCAGCCAAGCCCCGACATCCTACAATGAGCAGTTCTTC
NA,TRBJ2-2,NA,TRBV7-2,CASSLEAGYTGELFF,TGTGCCAGCAGCTTAGAGGCAGGTTACACCGGGGAGCTGTTTTTT
NA,TRBJ1-3,NA,TRBV7-2,CAARPVISGNTIYF,TGTGCCGCCCGCCCGGTTATCTCTGGAAACACCATATATTTT
NA,TRBJ2-2,NA,TRBV5-1,CASSLVPGPNTGELFF,TGCGCCAGCAGCTTGGTTCCAGGTCCGAACACCGGGGAGCTGTTTTTT
TRBD2,TRBJ2-1,NA,TRBV19,CASKGASGTYQREREQFF,TGTGCCAGTAAGGGGGCTAGCGGGACCTACCAGCGGGAACGTGAGCAGTTCTTC
NA,TRBJ2-2,once,TRBV29-1,CSASRPGRTGELFF,TGCAGCGCCAGCCGGCCAGGGAGGACCGGGGAGCTGTTTTTT
NA,TRBJ2-1,NA,TRBV11-3,CASSRSQAVYNEQFF,TGTGCCAGCAGCCGCTCCCAAGCGGTCTACAATGAGCAGTTCTTC
NA,TRBJ1-2,once,TRBV15,CATSREISGYTF,TGTGCCACCAGCAGAGAGATCTCTGGCTACACCTTC
NA,TRBJ2-2,NA,TRBV19,CASSRGTNTGELFF,TGTGCCAGTAGTCGGGGAACGAACACCGGGGAGCTGTTTTTT
NA,TRBJ2-5,NA,TRBV5-1,CASSLVGRETQYF,TGCGCCAGCAGCTTGGTGGGGAGAGAGACCCAGTACTTC
NA,TRBJ2-1,NA,TRBV2,CASRENTYNEQFF,TGTGCCAGCAGGGAAAACACCTACAATGAGCAGTTCTTC
NA,TRBJ2-7,NA,TRBV14,CASSQMVSSEQYF,TGTGCCAGCAGCCAAATGGTTAGCAGCGAGCAGTACTTC
TRBD1,TRBJ2-2,NA,TRBV5-1,CASSTHRTGEDTGELFF,TGCGCCAGCAGCACTCACCGGACAGGGGAGGACACCGGGGAGCTGTTTTTT
TRBD2,TRBJ2-1,NA,TRBV24-1,CATSDFGTSGRNEQFF,TGTGCCACCAGTGATTTTGGGACTAGCGGGAGAAATGAGCAGTTCTTC
NA,TRBJ1-1,once,TRBV27,CASSWGPRGRHEAFF,TGTGCCAGCAGTTGGGGCCCTCGGGGGCGGCACGAAGCTTTCTTT
NA,TRBJ2-2,NA,TRBV4-2,CASRENGELFF,TGTGCCAGCAGGGAAAATGGGGAGCTGTTTTTT
TRBD1,TRBJ1-2,NA,TRBV4-1,CASSQDSTGDYGYTF,TGCGCCAGCAGCCAAGATTCGACAGGGGACTATGGCTACACCTTC
NA,TRBJ1-2,few,TRBV4-2,CASSPGLGRRTF,TGTGCCAGCAGCCCAGGACTGGGCAGGCGCACCTTC
TRBD1,TRBJ2-5,NA,TRBV7-2,CASSLLGGGETQYF,TGTGCCAGCAGCCTCCTAGGGGGCGGGGAGACCCAGTACTTC
NA,TRBJ2-1,few,TRBV2,CASSPNEQFF,TGTGCCAGCAGTCCCAATGAGCAGTTCTTC
TRBD2,TRBJ2-3,NA,TRBV3-1/TRBV3-2,CASSPMGLAESTDTQYF,TGTGCCAGCAGCCCGATGGGACTAGCGGAAAGCACAGATACGCAGTATTTT
NA,TRBJ1-4,once,TRBV29-1,CSVMTRIEKLFF,TGCAGCGTTATGACACGGATTGAAAAACTGTTTTTT
NA,TRBJ1-1,few,TRBV6-5,CASSRMDTEAFF,TGTGCCAGCAGCCGGATGGACACTGAAGCTTTCTTT
TRBD1,TRBJ2-2,NA,TRBV5-5,CASIKTGAGELFF,TGTGCCAGCATCAAGACAGGGGCCGGGGAGCTGTTTTTT
TRBD1,TRBJ2-2,NA,TRBV9,CASSIRTGLTGELFF,TGTGCCAGCAGCATAAGGACAGGGTTAACCGGGGAGCTGTTTTTT
NA,TRBJ1-2,NA,TRBV21-1,CASRTGDYGYTF,TGTGCCAGCAGAACAGGGGACTATGGCTACACCTTC
NA,TRBJ1-2,NA,TRBV7-2,CASSLRSYNGYTF,TGTGCCAGCAGCTTAAGAAGCTACAATGGCTACACCTTC
NA,TRBJ2-1,few,TRBV18,CASSPYGRAGANEQFF,TGTGCCAGCTCACCATACGGAAGGGCCGGGGCCAATGAGCAGTTCTTC
NA,TRBJ1-5,NA,TRBV5-5,CASSLDVGSNQPQHF,TGTGCCAGCAGCTTGGATGTGGGGAGCAATCAGCCCCAGCATTTT
NA,TRBJ1-5,NA,TRBV21-1,CASSVTYSNQPQHF,TGTGCCAGCAGCGTCACATATAGCAATCAGCCCCAGCATTTT
NA,TRBJ2-3,once,TRBV4-1,CASSQTDTQYF,TGCGCCAGCAGCCAAACAGATACGCAGTATTTT